The clone carrying this T cell receptor beta chain was seen at least ten times. Its antigen remains unknown. RNA transcripts gave rise to amplified TCR beta CDR3 regions. The HTBI primer set served for first-round RT-PCR of the TCR CDR3. TCRdb itself ran the multiplex PCR reads through MiXCR, one entry per CDR3 protein. Of some 510,000 distinct CDR3 sequences listed, about 20% are singletons. These data are taken from a study of T cells in Graves' hyperthyroidism and ophthalmopathy. Study-wide findings and caveats: Blood also held most thyroid clonotypes expanded beyond 0.001.

Exclusion criteria comprised uncontrolled infection, other autoimmune disease, pregnancy or lactation. The origin of this receptor is a man aged 18 to 29 with Graves' hyperthyroidism. Sequencing input: blood.

As DNA, the CDR3 is TGTGCCAGCACCCTGGGGGGGTTCAACTATGGCTACACCTTC. As protein: CASTLGGFNYGYTF. The genes are TRBV12-3 or TRBV12-4 and TRBJ1-2; D is perhaps TRBD1 (5 bases). V was cut by 7 bases and J by 2 bases, with 14 bases left in between. There are 14 residues in the CDR3.